The 15 T cell receptor beta chains in this list originate from one sample, sequenced in a study of T cell repertoires in cytomegalovirus infection. Their specific antigens are unknown. A single record per CDR3 protein comes from TCRdb applying MiXCR to the reads. This table holds 830,000 or so distinct CDR3 sequences, approximately 29% found once. This sample comprised cultured CD8+ T cells from PBMCs, obtained from culture after CMV antigen stimulation. The receptor source for this set is a human donor in good health (CMV status not recorded). Some clones in this sample may be carry-over from other donors' samples.

The V gene is TRBV19, the J gene TRBJ2-2, with D maybe TRBD1 (6 bases). The CDR3 loop spans 16 amino acids. V lost 6 bases and J lost 3, with 17 bases in between. The germline CDR1 and CDR2 sequences are LNHDA and SQIVND (reference sequence). The CDR3 reads CASSNAGVEYTGELFF. Here the CDR3 DNA reads TGTGCCAGTAGCAACGCAGGGGTTGAGTACACCGGGGAGCTGTTTTTT.

This sequence joins TRBV27 and TRBJ2-5, with 12 bases identical to TRBD2. The germline gives CDR1 MNHEY, CDR2 SMNVEV (reference sequence). The trim removed 3 bases at V and 5 bases at J, leaving 19 bases unmatched. This CDR3 spans 20 amino acids. In DNA, the CDR3 is TGTGCCAGCAGTTTTTTGCGCGTTTCTAGCGGGGGGGCGGTCCGGGAGACCCAGTACTTC. This translates into CASSFLRVSSGGAVRETQYF.

The V and J genes are TRBV19 and TRBJ1-1; D remains unclear. The length of the CDR3 is 17 residues. Trimming took 3 bases from V and 0 from J, leaving 17 bases between them. Per the germline V gene, CDR1 is LNHDA and CDR2 is SQIVND (reference sequence). Here the CDR3 reads CASSISGYERLNTEAFF. CDR3 DNA sequence: TGTGCCAGTAGTATTTCCGGATACGAGCGTCTGAACACTGAAGCTTTCTTT.

This clonotype has only a few counts. The chain is built from TRBV28 and TRBJ2-2, with D unresolved. CDR1 is MDHEN and CDR2 is SYDVKM in the germline V gene. This CDR3 has 15 residues. V dropped 6 bases and J dropped 3 bases, with 14 bases sitting between them. CDR3 bases: TGTGCCAGCAGCCGGCGGATTTCTTACACCGGGGAGCTGTTTTTT. Translating it yields CASSRRISYTGELFF.

The rearrangement joins TRBV7-3 to TRBJ2-3; 9 bases are shared with TRBD1. The CDR3 covers 16 residues. Germline V lookup: CDR1 SGHTA, CDR2 FQGTGA. Trimming at V came to 3 bases and at J to 4 bases, leaving 8 bases not matched to a gene. The CDR3 sequence: CASSFIRDRVSDTQYF. The CDR3 DNA follows: TGTGCCAGCAGCTTCATCCGGGACAGGGTGTCAGATACGCAGTATTTT.

A few counts support this clonotype. The rearrangement links TRBV29-1 to TRBJ1-2; D is uncertain. The length of the CDR3 is 15 residues. Trimming left V 2 bases short and J 0 bases short, with 13 bases between. Germline-derived CDR1 and CDR2 are SQVTM and ANQGSEA. Here the CDR3 reads CSVESEEAPNYGYTF. DNA for the CDR3: TGCAGCGTTGAAAGCGAAGAAGCGCCTAACTATGGCTACACCTTC.

The chain recombines TRBV29-1 with TRBJ2-5, with 7 bases fitting TRBD1. The CDR3 is 14 amino acids. CDR1 and CDR2 from the germline V gene are SQVTM and ANQGSEA. V lost 7 bases, J lost 1 base, and 9 bases stayed unmatched. DNA of the CDR3: TGCAGCGCCGCCTGGCAGGGGGTCCAAGAGACCCAGTACTTC. Its translation is CSAAWQGVQETQYF. Full variable domain (missing parts from reference TRBV29-1 and TRBJ2-5): SAVISQKPSRDICQRGTSLTIQCQVDSQVTMMFWYRQQPGQSLTLIATANQGSEATYESGFVIDKFPISRPNLTFSTLTVSNMSPEDSSIYLCSAAWQGVQETQYFGPGTRLLVL.

On this clonotype itself: An end of the junction differs from the germline gene, which may be a read error. V gene TRBV27 combines with J gene TRBJ2-1; no definite D call. The CDR3 loop spans 13 amino acids. CDR1 and CDR2 (germline): MNHEY, SMNVEV (reference sequence). The CDR3 loop reads CASSKALWSVVAF. The CDR3 DNA is TGTGCCAGCAGTAAGGCCTTATGGTCTGTCGTCGCTTTC.

A single count supports this clonotype. The chain employs TRBV23-1 and TRBJ1-6; tentatively, D is TRBD1 (5 bases). TRBV23-1 is assigned to the ORF class and has an uncertain function. The CDR3 runs to 14 residues. V was shortened by 8 bases and J by 9 bases, with 17 bases between the two germline ends. The CDR3 protein is CASAPGTLASPLHF. DNA for the CDR3: TGCGCCAGCGCGCCCGGGACTTTGGCTTCACCCCTCCACTTT.

Only one count was recorded for this clonotype. V usage is TRBV2 and J usage is TRBJ2-5; TRBD1 matches 7 bases. This CDR3 region has 13 residues. CDR1 is SNHLY, CDR2 FYNNEI, per germline. Trimming cost V 6 bases and J 4 bases; bases outside gene matches: 5. The CDR3, as DNA: TGTGCCAGCAGCGAGGGGGCTGCAGAGACCCAGTACTTC. It codes for CASSEGAAETQYF. Using reference TRBV2 and TRBJ2-5 for the parts outside the CDR3, the full variable domain is EPEVTQTPSHQVTQMGQEVILRCVPISNHLYFYWYRQILGQKVEFLVSFYNNEISEKSEIFDDQFSVERPDGSNFTLKIRSTKLEDSAMYFCASSEGAAETQYFGPGTRLLVL.

Regarding this clonotype: A much larger clonotype is one base distant, so this may be a read error. The chain couples TRBV12-3 or TRBV12-4 to TRBJ2-7; D may be TRBD2 (6 bases). Trimming cost V 6 bases and J 3 bases, with 18 bases left between them. This CDR3 region has 15 residues. The CDR3 region is CASRSTGTEVYEQYF. CDR3 DNA sequence: TGTGCCAGCAGATCTACCGGGACTGAAGTCTACGAGCAGTACTTC.

This clonotype was counted only a few times. This sequence joins TRBV7-8 and TRBJ2-3, with D maybe TRBD2 (7 bases). V was cut by 2 bases and J by 1 base, with 16 bases left in between. The CDR3 consists of 17 residues. From germline, CDR1 is SGHVS and CDR2 FQNEAQ. CDR3 in amino acids: CASSLNMGGAGTDTQYF. CDR3 coding DNA: TGTGCCAGCAGCTTAAATATGGGGGGGGCAGGCACAGATACGCAGTATTTT.

The chain employs TRBV10-3 and TRBJ1-1; 7 bases map to TRBD1. The ends lost 5 bases at V and 3 bases at J; junction bases unmatched: 15. Germline CDR1 reads ENHRY; CDR2 reads SYGVKD. The CDR3 is 17 residues long. The CDR3 DNA is TGTGCCATCAGTTTCACTAGACAGGGACCGAGGGACACTGAAGCTTTCTTT. It specifies CAISFTRQGPRDTEAFF.

This clonotype was seen many times. The rearrangement links TRBV7-2 to TRBJ2-5, with D maybe TRBD1 (5 bases). Germline V gene lookup returns CDR1 SGHTA and CDR2 FQGNSA. This CDR3 has 14 amino acids. Trimming stripped 6 bases from V and 2 bases from J, with 13 bases between. This chain's CDR3 is CASRSAGRQETQYF. CDR3 sequence (DNA): TGTGCCAGCAGATCAGCAGGGCGGCAAGAGACCCAGTACTTC.

This clonotype was picked up many times. The rearrangement uses TRBV12-3 or TRBV12-4 and TRBJ2-5; 7 bases match TRBD1. CDR3 length: 15 residues. The junction had 10 bases not matched to a gene; V was cut back by 5 bases and J by 4 bases. The CDR3 DNA follows: TGTGCCAGCAGTCCGGTAGAGGGGGCGACAGAGACCCAGTACTTC. Translation: CASSPVEGATETQYF.